Listed here are 25 T cell receptor beta chains from one sample, sequenced in a study of T-cell reconstitution after alpha-beta-depleted transplantation in children. Molecular barcoding with unique molecular identifiers was used for the TCRbeta library. TCRdb ran MiXCR on the PCR reads and lists one entry per CDR3 protein. The table shows approximately 200,000 distinct CDR3 sequences, with about 15% occurring only once. The sequences come from PBMCs from the stem cell graft donor, collected from the stem cell graft. These receptors all come from a human donor who donated a stem cell graft to a child with acute lymphoblastic leukemia.

In this sample, this clonotype turned up many times. One junction end disagrees with the germline gene, perhaps due to a read error. The CDR3 loop reads CSVQAPYDPEAAF. CDR3 nucleotide sequence: TGCAGCGTTCAGGCCCCTTACGACCCCGAGGCGGCCTTC. The chain links TRBV29-1 to TRBJ2-7; no clear D. The CDR3 contains 13 residues. Germline lookup yields CDR1 SQVTM and CDR2 ANQGSEA.

Only a few counts were recorded for this clonotype. The genes are TRBV12-3 or TRBV12-4 and TRBJ2-7, with D uncertain. The CDR3 spans 13 residues. The V end lost 3 bases, the J end lost 4 bases, and 10 bases lay between the germline ends. This chain's CDR3 is CASSLGPQYEQYF. The CDR3 coding sequence is TGTGCCAGCAGTTTGGGCCCGCAGTACGAGCAGTACTTC.

This clonotype was detected many times. V gene TRBV12-3 or TRBV12-4 combines with J gene TRBJ2-7; D possibly corresponds to TRBD2 (5 bases). CDR3 length: 14 residues. The V end lost 4 bases, the J end lost 6 bases, and 16 bases lay between the germline ends. The CDR3: CASSSNGGSGEQYF. Written as DNA, the CDR3 is TGTGCCAGCAGTTCAAACGGCGGGTCGGGCGAGCAGTACTTC.

In the case of this clonotype: This could be a read error, since a much larger clone is one nucleotide away. The chain has TRBV28 and TRBJ2-7; D ambiguous. The V end was cut by 6 bases, the J end by 2 bases, with 11 bases between. CDR1 and CDR2 from the germline V gene are MDHEN and SYDVKM. This CDR3 has 13 amino acids. CDR3 coding DNA: TGTGCCAGCAGGAAACAAGCACCCTACGAGCAGTACTTC. Its translation is CASRKQAPYEQYF.

This clonotype was recorded many times. V is TRBV20-1 and J is TRBJ2-2; D is ambiguous. The CDR3 sequence is 14 residues long. Germline CDR1 reads DFQATT; CDR2 reads SNEGSKA (reference sequence). The V gene lost 1 base and the J gene lost 4 bases, with 10 bases spanning the gap. CDR3 bases: TGCAGTGCTAGAGCCCCCGGAAGCACCGGGGAGCTGTTTTTT. Its translation is CSARAPGSTGELFF.

This clonotype has at least ten counts. The chain combines TRBV11-2 with TRBJ2-3, with D maybe TRBD2 (5 bases). In germline, CDR1 is SGHAT, CDR2 FQNNGV. Trimming stripped 2 bases from V and 8 bases from J, with 20 bases between. This CDR3 comprises 16 residues. This CDR3 is CASSLNPAEGSGTQYF. Here the CDR3 DNA reads TGTGCCAGCAGCTTAAACCCCGCTGAGGGATCGGGTACGCAGTATTTT.

This clonotype has a count of ten or more. The CDR3 nucleotides read TGCGCCAGCAGCTTGGATACCGGGAGCAACGAGCAGTACTTC. Translated: CASSLDTGSNEQYF. The V and J genes are TRBV5-1 and TRBJ2-7; maybe TRBD2 (6 bases). V shed 0 bases and J shed 5 bases, with 12 bases lying between them. Looked up from germline, CDR1 is SGHRS and CDR2 is YFSETQ. The CDR3 is 14 amino acids.

This clonotype was picked up a small number of times. V usage is TRBV5-1 and J usage is TRBJ1-2, with D unresolved. V lost 3 bases, J lost 0 bases, and 9 bases lay in between. Germline loops: CDR1 SGHRS, CDR2 YFSETQ. CDR3 length: 14 amino acids. CDR3 sequence (DNA): TGCGCCAGCAGCTCGACTGGGACTAACTATGGCTACACCTTC. As protein: CASSSTGTNYGYTF.

There are many counts of this clonotype. This sequence joins TRBV7-9 and TRBJ2-1; 7 nucleotides line up with TRBD2. Germline trimming cut 6 bases from V and 0 bases from J; bases unmatched to any gene: 5. Germline CDR1 and CDR2: SEHNR and FQNEAQ (reference sequence). The CDR3 has 15 amino acids. CDR3 sequence reads: CASRGRAISYNEQFF. The CDR3 DNA reads TGTGCCAGCAGAGGGAGGGCTATCTCCTACAATGAGCAGTTCTTC.

This clonotype has only a few counts. The V gene is TRBV20-1, the J gene TRBJ2-1, with 10 bases matching TRBD2. This CDR3 is built from 14 residues. After removal of 5 bases from V and 6 bases from J, the junction contained 7 bases not matched to a gene. Per the germline V gene, CDR1 is DFQATT and CDR2 is SNEGSKA (reference sequence). The CDR3 here is CSAQSGRAFNEQFF. CDR3 sequence (DNA): TGCAGTGCTCAAAGCGGGAGGGCCTTCAATGAGCAGTTCTTC.

This clonotype has ten or more counts. The chain joins TRBV7-9 to TRBJ2-5; D might be TRBD1 (5 bases). The CDR3 runs to 15 residues. V was cut by 5 bases and J by 5 bases, with 18 bases left in between. CDR1 is SEHNR, CDR2 FQNEAQ, per germline (reference sequence). Here the CDR3 reads CASSNRQQSRETQYF. The CDR3 bases are TGTGCCAGCAGCAACCGACAGCAAAGTAGGGAGACCCAGTACTTC.

This clonotype was seen repeatedly, ten times or more. In DNA, the CDR3 is TGTGCCAGCAGTTTATTCCCTGAATCGCCGAACACCGGGGAGCTGTTTTTT. It translates to CASSLFPESPNTGELFF. This chain connects TRBV28 to TRBJ2-2; no firm D call. CDR1 and CDR2 from the germline V gene are MDHEN and SYDVKM. V shed 1 base and J shed 0 bases, with 12 bases lying between them. The CDR3 is 17 amino acids.

Only a few counts were recorded for this clonotype. V and J are TRBV6-5 and TRBJ1-1; D perhaps matches TRBD1 (5 bases). Trimming cost V 2 bases and J 1 base, with 8 bases left between them. CDR1 MNHEY and CDR2 SVGAGI come from the germline V gene. This CDR3 is 14 amino acids long. DNA for the CDR3: TGTGCCAGCAGTTACGTACAGGCGAACACTGAAGCTTTCTTT. Protein product: CASSYVQANTEAFF.

This clonotype was seen repeatedly, ten times or more. The chain couples TRBV4-1 to TRBJ2-7; D possibly uses TRBD1 or TRBD2 (5 bases each). Trimming removed 2 bases from V and 4 bases from J, with 12 bases in between. This CDR3 has 14 amino acids. Per the germline V gene, CDR1 is MGHRA and CDR2 is YSYEKL. The CDR3 DNA is TGCGCCAGCAGCCAACCCTACAGGAGGTACGAGCAGTACTTC. Translation: CASSQPYRRYEQYF.

This chain joins TRBV19 and TRBJ2-1, with D tentatively TRBD1 (5 bases). Germline values: CDR1 LNHDA, CDR2 SQIVND (reference sequence). Trimming pared 10 bases from V and 7 bases from J, leaving 23 bases between. This CDR3 contains 15 residues. As DNA, the CDR3 is TGTGCCATCTCGCCTAGGGGTCGGAACAAAAATGAGCAGTTCTTC. Amino acid sequence: CAISPRGRNKNEQFF.

The chain employs TRBV4-1 and TRBJ2-5; 7 nucleotides match TRBD1. The V gene's germline CDR1 is MGHRA and CDR2 YSYEKL. With V trimmed by 4 bases and J by 4 bases, 12 bases remained unmatched. CDR3 length: 16 residues. CDR3 DNA: TGCGCCAGCAGCCCTACCCGGACAGGTATTTCAGAGACCCAGTACTTC. This translates into CASSPTRTGISETQYF.

Details on this clonotype: This sequence may be a read error, since a much larger clone differs from it by one base. The rearrangement joins TRBV5-5 to TRBJ2-1; TRBD2 aligns across 10 bases. V was pared by 7 bases and J by 5 bases, with 9 bases of the junction left unmatched. This CDR3 has 15 amino acids. Germline loops: CDR1 SGHKS, CDR2 YYEKEE (reference sequence). The CDR3 loop is CASGYGLAADNEQFF. In DNA form, the CDR3 reads TGTGCCAGCGGCTACGGACTAGCGGCCGACAATGAGCAGTTCTTC.

This clonotype was seen many times. V usage is TRBV29-1 and J usage is TRBJ2-7; D is possibly TRBD2 (5 bases). The V end was cut by 2 bases, the J end by 2 bases, with 13 bases between. The germline gives CDR1 SQVTM, CDR2 ANQGSEA. The CDR3 is made up of 14 amino acids. Written as DNA, the CDR3 is TGCAGCGTTGAATTGGCGGGCCTAGCCTACGAGCAGTACTTC. Encoded protein: CSVELAGLAYEQYF.

With regard to this clonotype: Just one base apart from a much larger clone, this may be a read error. The chain combines TRBV12-3 or TRBV12-4 with TRBJ2-7; perhaps D is TRBD1 or TRBD2 (5 bases each). The CDR3 runs 15 residues. CDR3 nucleotide sequence: TGTGCCGGCAGTCCCACCGGGGCCTCGTTCGGAGAGCAGTACTTC. It yields the protein CAGSPTGASFGEQYF.

This clonotype has ten or more counts. V and J are TRBV10-3 and TRBJ2-1, with no clear D. The CDR3 runs 11 residues. Germline CDR1 and CDR2: ENHRY and SYGVKD. Trimming took off 6 bases at V and 6 bases at J, with 6 bases between the two ends. The CDR3, as DNA: TGTGCCATCAGCCCCCGCAATGAGCAGTTCTTC. Translating gives CAISPRNEQFF.

The V and J genes are TRBV28 and TRBJ2-7; 7 positions agree with TRBD1. Germline CDR1 reads MDHEN; CDR2 reads SYDVKM. CDR3 size: 14 residues. Trimming cost V 5 bases and J 2 bases; bases outside gene matches: 6. The CDR3 region has the DNA TGTGCCAGCAGTGAGGACAGGAGCCCCTACGAGCAGTACTTC. Translation gives CASSEDRSPYEQYF.

In this sample, this clonotype turned up many times. The rearrangement joins TRBV20-1 to TRBJ2-4; 9 bases fit TRBD1. Unmatched junction bases numbered 17, after V lost 6 bases and J lost 8 bases. The CDR3 length is 16 residues. Germline CDR1 and CDR2: DFQATT and SNEGSKA (reference sequence). The CDR3 sequence: CSARSTGTGIGYIQYF. The CDR3, as DNA: TGCAGTGCGCGATCCACCGGGACAGGGATAGGATACATTCAGTACTTC.

This clonotype has ten or more counts. The chain uses TRBV20-1 and TRBJ1-6, with unresolved D. Trimming pared 3 bases from V and 0 bases from J, leaving 9 bases between. CDR3 length: 15 amino acids. Per germline, CDR1 DFQATT and CDR2 SNEGSKA (reference sequence). CDR3 loop: CSASRGSSYNSPLHF. In DNA, the CDR3 is TGCAGTGCTAGCCGCGGGAGCTCCTATAATTCACCCCTCCACTTT.

This clonotype was seen many times. The genes are TRBV5-4 and TRBJ1-1; 8 bases are shared with TRBD1. The CDR3 runs 14 residues. Germline assignment: CDR1 SGHNT and CDR2 YYREEE (reference sequence). The V and J ends lost 2 bases and 6 bases, in that order; junction bases with no gene match: 6. This CDR3 reads CASSLRQGFSEAFF. CDR3 in DNA: TGTGCCAGCAGCTTAAGACAGGGGTTCTCTGAAGCTTTCTTT.

This clonotype was recorded at least ten times. The V gene is TRBV29-1, the J gene TRBJ1-2; 7 nucleotides align to TRBD1. This CDR3 has 13 amino acids. The trim removed 4 bases at V and 2 bases at J, leaving 4 bases unmatched. Looked up from germline, CDR1 is SQVTM and CDR2 is ANQGSEA. CDR3 protein: CSVVNRGNYGYTF. For the CDR3, the DNA is TGCAGCGTTGTTAACAGGGGAAACTATGGCTACACCTTC.